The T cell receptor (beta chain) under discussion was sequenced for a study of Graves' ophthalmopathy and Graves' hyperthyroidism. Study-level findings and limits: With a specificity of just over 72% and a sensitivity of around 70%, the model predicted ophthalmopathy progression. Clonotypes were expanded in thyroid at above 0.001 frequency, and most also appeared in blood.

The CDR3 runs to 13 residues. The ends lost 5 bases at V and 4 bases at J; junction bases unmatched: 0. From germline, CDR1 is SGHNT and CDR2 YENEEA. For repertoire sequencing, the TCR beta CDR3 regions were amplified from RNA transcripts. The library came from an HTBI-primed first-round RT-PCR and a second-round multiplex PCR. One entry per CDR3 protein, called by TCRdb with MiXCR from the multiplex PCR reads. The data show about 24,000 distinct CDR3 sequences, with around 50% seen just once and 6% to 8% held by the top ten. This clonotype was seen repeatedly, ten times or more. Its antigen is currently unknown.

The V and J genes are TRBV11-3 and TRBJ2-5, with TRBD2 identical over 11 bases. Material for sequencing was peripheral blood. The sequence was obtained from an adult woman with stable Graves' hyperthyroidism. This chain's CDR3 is CASSGTSGETQYF. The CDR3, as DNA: TGTGCCAGCAGCGGGACTAGCGGAGAGACCCAGTACTTC.